The clone carrying this TCR beta chain counts as medium-sized. Its antigen remains unknown. These data are taken from a study of vaccination and CD4 T cells after COVID-19. For the study at large: Median draw time for post-COVID samples was roughly 96 days post-diagnosis (range 35 to 161).

This CDR3 spans 17 amino acids. In germline, CDR1 is DFQATT, CDR2 SNEGSKA (reference sequence). The V gene end was trimmed by 0 bases and the J gene end by 1 base; junction bases not matched to a gene: 11. Researchers used the Oncomine TCR Beta short-read assay to sequence DNA from cultured CD4+ T cells. TCRdb reprocessed the PCR reads with MiXCR, giving one entry per CDR3 protein. This table has 6,500 to 9,000 distinct CDR3 sequences, 20% to 25% appearing once. Treatment here: approximately 11-day PBMC culture with coronavirus spike peptide pools or control peptides (ViraFEST assay). Spanning March to December 2020, the positive PCR dates came before US Alpha, Beta and Delta variants. IL-2 at around 10 IU/ml and peptide pools at 8.5 to 10 ug/ml were added to PBMCs cultured at 1.5 million to 2 million per well.

The sequencing used CD4+ T cells from blood, cultured in vitro, collected after SARS-CoV-2 vaccination. The sequence was obtained from a human donor who had recovered from COVID-19. The chain carries TRBV20-1 and TRBJ2-5; 7 bases map to TRBD2. CDR3 nucleotide sequence: TGCAGTGCTAGAGACGCAACCTCGGGGGGTACCCAAGAGACCCAGTACTTC. This encodes CSARDATSGGTQETQYF.